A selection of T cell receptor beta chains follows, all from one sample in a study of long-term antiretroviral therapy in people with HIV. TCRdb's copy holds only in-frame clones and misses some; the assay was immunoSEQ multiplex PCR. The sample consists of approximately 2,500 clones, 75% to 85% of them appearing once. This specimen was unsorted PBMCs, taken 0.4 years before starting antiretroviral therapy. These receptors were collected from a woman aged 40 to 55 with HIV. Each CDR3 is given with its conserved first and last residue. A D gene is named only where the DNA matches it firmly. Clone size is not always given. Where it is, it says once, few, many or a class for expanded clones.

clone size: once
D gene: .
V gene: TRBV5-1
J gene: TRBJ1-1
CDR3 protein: CASRWGGDTEAFF
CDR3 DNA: TGCGCCAGCAGATGGGGAGGGGACACTGAAGCTTTCTTT

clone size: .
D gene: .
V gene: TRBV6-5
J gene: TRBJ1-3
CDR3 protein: CASSFSGPGNTIYF
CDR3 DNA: TGTGCCAGCAGTTTCAGCGGTCCTGGAAACACCATATATTTT

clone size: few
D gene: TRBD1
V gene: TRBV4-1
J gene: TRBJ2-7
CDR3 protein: CASSQDPRQGAGEQYF
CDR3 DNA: TGCGCCAGCAGCCAAGACCCCCGACAGGGGGCTGGCGAGCAGTACTTC

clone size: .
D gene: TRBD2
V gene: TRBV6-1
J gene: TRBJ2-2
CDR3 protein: CASSGRLAEANTGELFF
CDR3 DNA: TGTGCCAGCAGTGGGAGACTAGCGGAGGCGAACACCGGGGAGCTGTTTTTT

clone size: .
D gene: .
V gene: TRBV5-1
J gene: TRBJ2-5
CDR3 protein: CASSFPEQETQYF
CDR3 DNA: TGCGCCAGCAGCTTTCCAGAGCAAGAGACCCAGTACTTC

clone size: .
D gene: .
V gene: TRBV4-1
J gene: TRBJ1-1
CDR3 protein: CASSHFWEERTEAFF
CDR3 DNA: TGCGCCAGCAGCCACTTTTGGGAGGAGAGGACTGAAGCTTTCTTT

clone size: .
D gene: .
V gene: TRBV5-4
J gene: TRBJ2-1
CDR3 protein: CASSSDPDYNEQFF
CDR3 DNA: TGTGCCAGCAGCTCGGACCCAGACTACAATGAGCAGTTCTTC

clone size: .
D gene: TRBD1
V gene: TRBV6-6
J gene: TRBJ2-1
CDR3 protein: CASSPQGANYNEQFF
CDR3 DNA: TGTGCCAGCAGTCCTCAGGGGGCGAACTACAATGAGCAGTTCTTC

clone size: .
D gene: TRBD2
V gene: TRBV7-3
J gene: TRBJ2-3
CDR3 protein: CASSLHPPGAGGSTDTQYF
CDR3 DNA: TGTGCCAGCAGCTTACACCCTCCTGGAGCGGGAGGGAGCACAGATACGCAGTATTTT

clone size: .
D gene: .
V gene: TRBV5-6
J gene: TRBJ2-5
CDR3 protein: CASSFVETQYF
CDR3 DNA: TGTGCCAGCAGCTTCGTAGAGACCCAGTACTTC

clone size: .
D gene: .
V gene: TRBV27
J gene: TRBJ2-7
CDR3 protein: CASSYGTPGPYEQYF
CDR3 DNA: TGTGCCAGCAGTTACGGGACACCCGGACCTTACGAGCAGTACTTC

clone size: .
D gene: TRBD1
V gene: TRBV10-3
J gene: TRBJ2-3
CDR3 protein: CAIRPGQGVLVTDTQYF
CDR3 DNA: TGTGCCATCAGGCCGGGACAGGGGGTGTTGGTGACAGATACGCAGTATTTT

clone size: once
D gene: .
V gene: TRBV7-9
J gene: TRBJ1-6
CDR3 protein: CASSLEGTSVGNSPLHF
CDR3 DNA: TGTGCCAGCAGCTTAGAAGGGACGTCAGTCGGTAATTCACCCCTCCACTTT

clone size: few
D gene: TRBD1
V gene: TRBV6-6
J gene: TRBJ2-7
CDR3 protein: CASSYSMGQGAEQYF
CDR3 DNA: TGTGCCAGCAGTTACTCGATGGGACAGGGGGCCGAGCAGTACTTC

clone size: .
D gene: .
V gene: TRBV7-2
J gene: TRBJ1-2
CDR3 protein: CASSLAVSPHGYTF
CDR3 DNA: TGTGCCAGCAGCTTAGCGGTCAGTCCTCATGGCTACACCTTC

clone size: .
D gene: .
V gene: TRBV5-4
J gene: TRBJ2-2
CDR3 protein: CATAGRKNTGELFF
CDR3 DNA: TGTGCCACTGCGGGACGGAAGAACACCGGGGAGCTGTTTTTT

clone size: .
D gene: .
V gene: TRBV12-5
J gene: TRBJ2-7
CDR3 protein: CASGLGTKPEQYF
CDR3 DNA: TGTGCTAGTGGGTTGGGGACAAAACCCGAGCAGTACTTC

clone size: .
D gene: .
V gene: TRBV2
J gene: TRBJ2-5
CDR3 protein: CASSEWGSERTQYF
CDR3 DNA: TGTGCCAGCAGTGAATGGGGATCGGAAAGGACCCAGTACTTC

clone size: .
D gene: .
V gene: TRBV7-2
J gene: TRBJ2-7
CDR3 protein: CASSSQGNEQYF
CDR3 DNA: TGTGCCAGCAGCTCACAGGGTAACGAGCAGTACTTC

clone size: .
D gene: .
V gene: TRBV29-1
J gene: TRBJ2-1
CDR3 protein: CSVDGQGLYNEQFF
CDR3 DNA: TGCAGCGTTGACGGCCAGGGGCTATACAATGAGCAGTTCTTC

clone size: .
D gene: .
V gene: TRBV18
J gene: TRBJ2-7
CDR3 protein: CASSPLEPSEQYF
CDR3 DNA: TGTGCCAGCTCACCACTCGAGCCCTCCGAGCAGTACTTC

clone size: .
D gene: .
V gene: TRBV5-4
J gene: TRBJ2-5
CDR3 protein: CASSTQETQYF
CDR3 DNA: TGTGCCAGCAGCACCCAAGAGACCCAGTACTTC

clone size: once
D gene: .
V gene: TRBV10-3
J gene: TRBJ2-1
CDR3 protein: CAISESQADLYNEQFF
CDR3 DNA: TGTGCCATCAGTGAGTCCCAAGCAGACCTCTACAATGAGCAGTTCTTC

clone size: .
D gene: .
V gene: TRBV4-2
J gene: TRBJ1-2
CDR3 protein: CASSQGDGNYGYTF
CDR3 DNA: TGTGCCAGCAGCCAAGGAGACGGGAACTATGGCTACACCTTC

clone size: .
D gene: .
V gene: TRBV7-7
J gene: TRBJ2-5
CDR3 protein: CASSLVQGTQETQYF
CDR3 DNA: TGTGCCAGCAGCTTAGTCCAGGGTACCCAAGAGACCCAGTACTTC

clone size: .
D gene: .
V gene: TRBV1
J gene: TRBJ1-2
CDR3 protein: CTSSHKKWSYGYTF
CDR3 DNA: TGCACCAGCAGCCATAAAAAGTGGAGTTATGGCTACACCTTC

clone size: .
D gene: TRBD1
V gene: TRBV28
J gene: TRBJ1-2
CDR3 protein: CASSPPGQGRYGYTF
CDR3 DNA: TGTGCCAGCAGTCCCCCCGGACAGGGAAGGTATGGCTACACCTTC

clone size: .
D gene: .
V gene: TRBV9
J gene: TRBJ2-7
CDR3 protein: CASSGGQGYEQYF
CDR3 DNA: TGTGCCAGCAGCGGGGGTCAGGGCTACGAGCAGTACTTC

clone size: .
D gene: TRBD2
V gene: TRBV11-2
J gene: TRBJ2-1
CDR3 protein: CASSLSGSINEQFF
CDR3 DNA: TGTGCCAGCAGCTTAAGCGGGAGCATAAATGAGCAGTTCTTC

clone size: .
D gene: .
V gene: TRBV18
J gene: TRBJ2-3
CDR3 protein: CASSPSSTDTQYF
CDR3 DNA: TGTGCCAGCTCACCCTCTAGCACAGATACGCAGTATTTT

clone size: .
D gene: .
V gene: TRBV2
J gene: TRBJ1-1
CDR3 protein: CASRGVEAFF
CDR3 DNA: TGTGCCAGCAGGGGGGTTGAAGCTTTCTTT

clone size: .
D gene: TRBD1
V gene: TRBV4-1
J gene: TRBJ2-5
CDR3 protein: CASSQTLRQGRETQYF
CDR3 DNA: TGCGCCAGCAGCCAAACCCTTAGACAGGGACGAGAGACCCAGTACTTC

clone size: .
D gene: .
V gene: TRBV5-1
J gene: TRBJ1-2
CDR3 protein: CASSPTGGDYGYTF
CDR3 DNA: TGCGCCAGCAGCCCGACGGGAGGGGACTATGGCTACACCTTC

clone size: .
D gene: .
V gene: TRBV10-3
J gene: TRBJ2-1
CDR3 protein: CAISESGSSYNEQFF
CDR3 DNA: TGTGCCATCAGTGAGTCGGGCAGCTCCTACAATGAGCAGTTCTTC

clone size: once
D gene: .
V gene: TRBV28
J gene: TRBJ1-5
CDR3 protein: CASSQTGPNQPQHF
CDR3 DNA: TGTGCCAGCAGTCAGACAGGTCCCAATCAGCCCCAGCATTTT

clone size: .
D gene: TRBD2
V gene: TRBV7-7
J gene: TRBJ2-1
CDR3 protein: CASSKAGWGNNEQFF
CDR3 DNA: TGTGCCAGCAGCAAAGCGGGATGGGGTAACAATGAGCAGTTCTTC

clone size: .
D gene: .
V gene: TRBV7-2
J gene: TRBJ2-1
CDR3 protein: CASRQSRNEQFF
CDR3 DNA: TGTGCCAGCAGACAATCTAGGAATGAGCAGTTCTTC

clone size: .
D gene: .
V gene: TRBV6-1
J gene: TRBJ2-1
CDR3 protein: CASSDSGTGEQFF
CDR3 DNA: TGTGCCAGCAGTGACTCTGGGACGGGTGAGCAGTTCTTC

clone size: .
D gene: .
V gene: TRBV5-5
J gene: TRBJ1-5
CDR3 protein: CASSPHERKVVGQPQHF
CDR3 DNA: TGTGCCAGCAGCCCCCATGAAAGAAAAGTTGTGGGTCAGCCCCAGCATTTT

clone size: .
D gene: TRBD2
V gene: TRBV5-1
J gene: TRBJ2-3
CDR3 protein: CASSVGGSGTDTQYF
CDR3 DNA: TGCGCCAGCAGTGTCGGCGGGAGTGGAACAGATACGCAGTATTTT

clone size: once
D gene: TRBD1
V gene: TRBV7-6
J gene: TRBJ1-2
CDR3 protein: CASSLRGTGGSDGYTF
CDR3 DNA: TGTGCCAGCAGCTTGAGAGGGACAGGGGGCTCGGATGGCTACACCTTC

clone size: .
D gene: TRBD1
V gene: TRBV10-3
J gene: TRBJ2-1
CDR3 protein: CAINRDREGNNEQFF
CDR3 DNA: TGTGCCATCAATAGGGACAGGGAAGGCAACAATGAGCAGTTCTTC

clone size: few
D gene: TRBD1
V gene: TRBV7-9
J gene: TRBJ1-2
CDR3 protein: CASSLADRAEYGYTF
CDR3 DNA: TGTGCCAGCAGCTTAGCCGACAGGGCGGAGTATGGCTACACCTTC

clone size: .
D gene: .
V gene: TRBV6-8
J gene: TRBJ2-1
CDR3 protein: CASSYSEWSPLIYNEQFF
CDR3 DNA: TGTGCCAGCAGTTACTCGGAATGGTCCCCCCTTATCTACAATGAGCAGTTCTTC

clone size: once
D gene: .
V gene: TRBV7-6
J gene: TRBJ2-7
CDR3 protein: CASSFGPLGSLDYEQYF
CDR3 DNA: TGTGCCAGCAGCTTTGGCCCCTTAGGCAGCCTAGACTACGAGCAGTACTTC

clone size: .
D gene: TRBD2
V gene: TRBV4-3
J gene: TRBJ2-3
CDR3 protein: CASSQEGIAGGADTQYF
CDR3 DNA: TGCGCCAGCAGCCAAGAGGGGATAGCGGGAGGTGCAGATACGCAGTATTTT

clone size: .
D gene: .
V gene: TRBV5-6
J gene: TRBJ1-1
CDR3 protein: CASSFGDKDTEAFF
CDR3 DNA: TGTGCCAGCAGCTTTGGGGACAAGGACACTGAAGCTTTCTTT

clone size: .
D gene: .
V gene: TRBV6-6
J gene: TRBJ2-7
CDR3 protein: CASSSRDTSSYEQYF
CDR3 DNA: TGTGCCAGCAGTTCCCGGGACACAAGCTCCTACGAGCAGTACTTC

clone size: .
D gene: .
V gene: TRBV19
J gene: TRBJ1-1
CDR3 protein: CASSSQTIDMNTEAFF
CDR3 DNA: TGTGCCAGTAGCTCTCAAACTATAGACATGAACACTGAAGCTTTCTTT

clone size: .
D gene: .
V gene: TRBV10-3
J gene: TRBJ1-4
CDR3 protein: CATSRSATNEKLFF
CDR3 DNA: TGTGCCACCTCAAGAAGTGCAACTAATGAAAAACTGTTTTTT

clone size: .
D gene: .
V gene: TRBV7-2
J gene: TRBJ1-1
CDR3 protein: CASSPGRTEAFF
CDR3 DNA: TGTGCCAGCAGCCCCGGAAGGACTGAAGCTTTCTTT

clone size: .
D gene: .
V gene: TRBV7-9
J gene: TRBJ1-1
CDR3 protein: CASSPTVRAEAFF
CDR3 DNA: TGTGCCAGCAGCCCCACCGTTCGGGCTGAAGCTTTCTTT